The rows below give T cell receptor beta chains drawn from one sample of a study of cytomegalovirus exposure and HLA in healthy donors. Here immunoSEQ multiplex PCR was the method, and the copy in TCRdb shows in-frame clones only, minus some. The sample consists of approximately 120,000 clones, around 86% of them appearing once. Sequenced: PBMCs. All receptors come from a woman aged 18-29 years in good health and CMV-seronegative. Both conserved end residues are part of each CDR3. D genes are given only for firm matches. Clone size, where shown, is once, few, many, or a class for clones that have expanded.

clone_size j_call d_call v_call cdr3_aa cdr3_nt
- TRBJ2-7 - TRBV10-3 CAISEWASDLYEQYF TGTGCCATCAGTGAGTGGGCTAGCGACCTCTACGAGCAGTACTTC
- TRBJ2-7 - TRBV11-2 CASSLGAGGSYEQYF TGTGCCAGCAGCTTAGGAGCAGGTGGGAGCTACGAGCAGTACTTC
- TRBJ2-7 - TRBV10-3 CAITGRGFYEQYF TGTGCCATCACGGGTAGGGGCTTTTACGAGCAGTACTTC
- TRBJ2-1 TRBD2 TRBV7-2 CASSLGLAEEQFF TGTGCCAGCAGCCTGGGACTAGCGGAAGAGCAGTTCTTC
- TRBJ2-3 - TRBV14 CASSPPHGSTSTDTQYF TGTGCCAGCAGCCCCCCTCACGGGAGTACCAGCACAGATACGCAGTATTTT
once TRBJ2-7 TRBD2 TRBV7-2 CASSLRRENEQYF TGTGCCAGCAGCCTCCGGCGGGAGAACGAGCAGTACTTC
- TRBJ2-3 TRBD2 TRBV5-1 CASSAMTSGDTDTQYF TGCGCCAGCAGCGCCATGACTAGCGGGGACACAGATACGCAGTATTTT
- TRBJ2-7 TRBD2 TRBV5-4 CASSLRASGINPYEQYF TGTGCCAGCAGCTTGCGGGCTAGCGGGATCAATCCCTACGAGCAGTACTTC
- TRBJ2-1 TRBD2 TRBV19 CASSIRGGLAGNEQFF TGTGCCAGTAGTATAAGGGGGGGACTAGCGGGCAATGAGCAGTTCTTC
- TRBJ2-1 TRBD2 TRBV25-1 CASGTSGYNEQFF TGTGCCAGCGGGACTAGCGGGTACAATGAGCAGTTCTTC
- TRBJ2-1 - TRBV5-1 CASSLVAGLDNEQFF TGCGCCAGCAGCTTGGTTGCGGGGTTAGACAATGAGCAGTTCTTC
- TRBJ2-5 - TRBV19 CASSIVGSGETQYF TGTGCCAGTAGTATAGTCGGGAGTGGGGAGACCCAGTACTTC
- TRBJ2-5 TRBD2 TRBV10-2 CASSESGTSQETQYF TGCGCCAGCAGTGAGTCCGGGACTAGCCAAGAGACCCAGTACTTC
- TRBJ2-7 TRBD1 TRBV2 CASGQETYEQYF TGTGCCAGCGGACAGGAGACCTACGAGCAGTACTTC
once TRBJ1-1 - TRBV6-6 CASSYSAGNTEAFF TGTGCCAGCAGTTACTCCGCAGGGAACACTGAAGCTTTCTTT